The T cell receptor (beta chain) under discussion was sequenced for a study of radiation and T cells in renal cell carcinoma. V shed 1 base and J shed 0 bases, with 9 bases lying between them. Germline lookup yields CDR1 SGHTA and CDR2 FQGTGA. This CDR3 spans 16 amino acids. Study-wide points: Top tumor clonotypes rose in blood 2 weeks post-radiation, then contracted.

Profiled with immunoSEQ multiplex PCR; TCRdb holds only in-frame clones, not every one. The table shows 150,000 or so clones, with about 88% occurring only once. With regard to this clone: Antigen: not known.

Time point denoted: blood 4 weeks post-SBRT, at nephrectomy. Noted treatment: 15 Gy SBRT to primary tumor, nephrectomy 4 weeks later. Nephrectomy followed 15 Gy stereotactic body radiation by 4 weeks. This chain links TRBV7-3 with TRBJ2-2, with D perhaps matching TRBD2 (5 bases). Material: blood, obtained from a patient whose treatment included radiotherapy and nephrectomy. The sequence came from a woman between 50 and 59 years old with renal cell carcinoma. The CDR3 spells CASSLMRVSNTGELFF. The CDR3 nucleotides are TGTGCCAGCAGCTTAATGCGGGTGTCGAACACCGGGGAGCTGTTTTTT.